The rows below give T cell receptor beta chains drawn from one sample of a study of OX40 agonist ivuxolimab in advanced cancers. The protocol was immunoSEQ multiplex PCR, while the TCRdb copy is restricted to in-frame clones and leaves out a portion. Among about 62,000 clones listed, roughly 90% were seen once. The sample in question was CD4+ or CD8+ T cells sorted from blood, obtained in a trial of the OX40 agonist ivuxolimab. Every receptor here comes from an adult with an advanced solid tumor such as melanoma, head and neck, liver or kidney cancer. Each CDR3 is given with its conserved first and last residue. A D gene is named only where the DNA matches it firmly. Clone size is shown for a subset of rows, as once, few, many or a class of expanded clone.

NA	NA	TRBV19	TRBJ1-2	TGTGCCAGTGCCTATGGCAGCGGGAACTATGGCTACACCTTC	CASAYGSGNYGYTF
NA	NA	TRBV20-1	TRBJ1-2	TGCAGTGCTAGGTTTAACTATGGCTACACCTTC	CSARFNYGYTF
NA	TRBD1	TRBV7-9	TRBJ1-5	TGTGCCAGCAGCTTAGGGACAGGGACAGGCAGCAATCAGCCCCAGCATTTT	CASSLGTGTGSNQPQHF
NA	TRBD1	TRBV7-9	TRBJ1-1	TGTGCCAGCAGCTCGGGACAGATGAACACTGAAGCTTTCTTT	CASSSGQMNTEAFF
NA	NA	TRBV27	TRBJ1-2	TGTGCCAGCAGTTTGAGCCCGAGAACGACAGCTAACTATGGCTACACCTTC	CASSLSPRTTANYGYTF
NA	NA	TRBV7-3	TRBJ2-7	TGTGCCAGCAGCCCTATGACTAGCTCCTACGAGCAGTACTTC	CASSPMTSSYEQYF
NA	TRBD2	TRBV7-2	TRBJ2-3	TGTGCCAGCAGCTCGGGACTAGTATCGGATACGCAGTATTTT	CASSSGLVSDTQYF
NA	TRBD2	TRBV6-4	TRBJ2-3	TGTGCCAGCAGCGCCACAAGCGGGGCAAGCACAGATACGCAGTATTTT	CASSATSGASTDTQYF
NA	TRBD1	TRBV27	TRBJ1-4	TGTGCCAGCAGTTTGTACGACAGGGGCCCCAATGAAAAACTGTTTTTT	CASSLYDRGPNEKLFF
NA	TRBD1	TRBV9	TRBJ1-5	TGTGCCAGCAGCGTAGAAGACAGGGAAGGCAATCAGCCCCAGCATTTT	CASSVEDREGNQPQHF
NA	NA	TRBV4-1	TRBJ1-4	TGCGCCAGCAGCCAAGGAATGGCAGGGGAAAAACTGTTTTTT	CASSQGMAGEKLFF
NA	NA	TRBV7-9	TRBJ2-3	TGTGCCAGCAGCTTAGCCCAGGGATCCGATACGCAGTATTTT	CASSLAQGSDTQYF
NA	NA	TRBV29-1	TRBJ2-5	TGCAGCGTTGAAAGGGGGGGAGGCAGTCAAGAGACCCAGTACTTC	CSVERGGGSQETQYF
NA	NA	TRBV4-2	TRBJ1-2	TGTGCCAGCAGCCAAGATCCGGACAGCGGCTATGGCTACACCTTC	CASSQDPDSGYGYTF
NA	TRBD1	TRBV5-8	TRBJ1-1	TGTGCCAGCAGCTTGGTAGCAGGGGGGTCAGGGAACACTGAAGCTTTCTTT	CASSLVAGGSGNTEAFF
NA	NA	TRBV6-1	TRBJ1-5	TGTGCCAGCAGTGAAAGCATTAAGGGGCCCCAGCATTTT	CASSESIKGPQHF
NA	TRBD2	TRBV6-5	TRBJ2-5	TGTGCCAGCGTGGAGCGGGGGGGCGGGACCCAGTACTTC	CASVERGGGTQYF
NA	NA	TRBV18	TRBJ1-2	TGTGCCAGCTCACCAGACAGATATGGCTACACCTTC	CASSPDRYGYTF
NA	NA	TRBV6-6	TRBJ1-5	TGTGCCAGCAGTTCCACAGGGTTCAATCAGCCCCAGCATTTT	CASSSTGFNQPQHF
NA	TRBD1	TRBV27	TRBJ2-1	TGTGCCAGCAGTCCACCTACAATCGGGACAGGGCATGTCAACAATGAGCAGTTCTTC	CASSPPTIGTGHVNNEQFF
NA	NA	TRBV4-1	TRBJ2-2	TGCGCCAGCAGCGGTAAGGGGACCGGGGAGCTGTTTTTT	CASSGKGTGELFF
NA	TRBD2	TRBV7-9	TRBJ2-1	TGTGCCAGCAGCCCGGGGACTAGCGCCCCGATTCGGAATGAGCAGTTCTTC	CASSPGTSAPIRNEQFF
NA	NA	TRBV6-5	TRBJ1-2	TGTGCCAGCAGTGGGGGCTATGGCTACACCTTC	CASSGGYGYTF
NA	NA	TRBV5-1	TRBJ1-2	TGCGCCAGCAGCTTGGACCCGCGGACAGATGGCTACACCTTC	CASSLDPRTDGYTF
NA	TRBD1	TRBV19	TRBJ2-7	TGTGCCAGTAGTACGACAGGGTGGCACGAGCAGTACTTC	CASSTTGWHEQYF
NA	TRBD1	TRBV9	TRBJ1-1	TGTGCCAGCAGCGTGGGGACAGGGGCTAACACTGAAGCTTTCTTT	CASSVGTGANTEAFF
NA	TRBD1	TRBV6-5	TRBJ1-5	TGTGCCAGCAGCACGGGACAGGGTCTCAATCAGCCCCAGCATTTT	CASSTGQGLNQPQHF
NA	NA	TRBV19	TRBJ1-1	TGTGCCAGTAGTATAGGACGCGGCCCGAACACTGAAGCTTTCTTT	CASSIGRGPNTEAFF
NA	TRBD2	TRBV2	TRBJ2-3	TGTGCCAGCAGTCTTCCCCTCGTAGCGGGGTTTCCAGATACGCAGTATTTT	CASSLPLVAGFPDTQYF
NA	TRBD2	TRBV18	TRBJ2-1	TGTGCCAGCTCACCGCCTAGCGGGGCCAATGAGCAGTTCTTC	CASSPPSGANEQFF
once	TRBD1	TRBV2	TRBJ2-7	TGTGCCAGCACCGGGACAGGGGGGATGCAGTACTTC	CASTGTGGMQYF
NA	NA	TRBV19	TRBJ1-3	TGTGCCAGTAGTACTAAAACGGGCTCTGTGGCTGGAAACACCATATATTTT	CASSTKTGSVAGNTIYF
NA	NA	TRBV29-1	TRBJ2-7	TGCAGCGTTGTTGTACAGGGCGCCTCCTACGAGCAGTACTTC	CSVVVQGASYEQYF
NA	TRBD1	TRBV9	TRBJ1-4	TGTGCCAGCAGCGCGAGCAGGGGGCTCGGTGAAAAACTGTTTTTT	CASSASRGLGEKLFF
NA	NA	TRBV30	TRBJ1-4	TGTGCCTGGAGTGCTCACAGGCGGAGAAAAACTGTTTTT	CAWSAHRRRKTVF
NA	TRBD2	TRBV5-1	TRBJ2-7	TGCGCCAGCAGGGAGGGGGTAGCGGGAGCCCGCGAGCAGTACTTC	CASREGVAGAREQYF
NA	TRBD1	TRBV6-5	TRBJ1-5	TGTGCCAGCAGACGACAGGGTGGAAGCAATCAGCCCCAGCATTTT	CASRRQGGSNQPQHF
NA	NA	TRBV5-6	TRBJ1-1	TGTGCCAGCAGCTTGGCCGGGGGACTGGATGCGGCTGAAGCTTTCTTT	CASSLAGGLDAAEAFF
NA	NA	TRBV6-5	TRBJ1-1	TGTGCCAGCAGTTACTCTCAGGGGAACACTGAAGCTTTCTTT	CASSYSQGNTEAFF
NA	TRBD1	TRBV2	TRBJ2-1	TGTGCCAGCAGAGTTACAGGGGCCTACAATGAGCAGTTCTTC	CASRVTGAYNEQFF
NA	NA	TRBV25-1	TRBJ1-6	TGTGCCAGCAGACAGGCTGGTAATTCACCCCTCCACTTT	CASRQAGNSPLHF
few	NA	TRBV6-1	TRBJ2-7	TGTGCCAGCAATAACGGCTACTACGAGCAGTACTTC	CASNNGYYEQYF
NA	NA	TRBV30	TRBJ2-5	TGTGCCTGTCACTCCCCCGGGATAGAGACCCAGTACTTC	CACHSPGIETQYF